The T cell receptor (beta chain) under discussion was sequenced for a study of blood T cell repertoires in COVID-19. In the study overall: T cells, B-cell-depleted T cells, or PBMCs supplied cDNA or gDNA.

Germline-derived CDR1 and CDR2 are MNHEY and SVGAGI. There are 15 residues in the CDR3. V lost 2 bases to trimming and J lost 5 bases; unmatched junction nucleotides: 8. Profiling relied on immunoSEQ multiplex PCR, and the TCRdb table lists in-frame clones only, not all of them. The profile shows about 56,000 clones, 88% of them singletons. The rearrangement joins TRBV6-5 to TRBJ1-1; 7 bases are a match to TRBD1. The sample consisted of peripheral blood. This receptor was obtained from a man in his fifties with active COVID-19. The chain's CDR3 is CASSYPTGAGTEAFF. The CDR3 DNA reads TGTGCCAGCAGTTACCCAACAGGGGCGGGGACTGAAGCTTTCTTT.